The 27 T cell receptor beta chains in this list originate from one sample, sequenced in a study of T cells in Graves' hyperthyroidism and ophthalmopathy (dated 2019 in TCRdb). Library generation was performed with multiplex PCR. TCRdb shows the sequencer as Illumina HiSeq 2000. Amplification of TCR beta CDR3 regions was carried out from RNA transcripts. A first-round RT-PCR of the TCR CDR3 used the HTBI primer set with the Qiagen OneStep RT-PCR kit. Through fastp at Q25 and MiXCR, TCRdb rebuilt clones from the public reads, retaining in-frame beta chains. Every CDR3 protein is listed once, alongside the most common genes and DNA of its rows. The sample data list more than 300,000 distinct CDR3 sequences, and less than 20% of these were observed just once. The ten largest account for roughly two fifths of the sample. The sequenced material came from blood. Source of these receptors: a man younger than 35 with Graves' ophthalmopathy.

This clonotype was seen at least ten times. J is TRBJ1-2 and V is TRBV5-5, with D possibly TRBD1 on 6 matching bases. V dropped 0 bases and J dropped 3 bases, with 15 bases sitting between them. From germline, CDR1 is SGHKS and CDR2 YYEKEE (reference sequence). This CDR3 comprises 16 residues. The CDR3 here is CASSLGAGGAHYGYTF. The CDR3 DNA follows: TGTGCCAGCAGCTTGGGGGCCGGGGGGGCCCACTATGGCTACACCTTC.

This clonotype appeared many times. The rearrangement joins TRBV4-1 to TRBJ1-1; 8 nucleotides agree with TRBD1. The V gene end was trimmed by 6 bases and the J gene end by 11 bases; junction bases not matched to a gene: 5. Per germline, CDR1 MGHRA and CDR2 YSYEKL. The CDR3 contains 11 residues. CDR3 DNA: TGCGCCAGCAGTCAGGGGGCGCGGGCTTTCTTT. This translates into CASSQGARAFF.

This clonotype was observed many times. V gene TRBV2 combines with J gene TRBJ2-7; D is unclear. Germline V gene lookup returns CDR1 SNHLY and CDR2 FYNNEI. This CDR3 is built from 14 residues. V was shortened by 10 bases and J by 0 bases, with 16 bases between the two germline ends. The CDR3 spells CATLGGINSYEQYF. The CDR3 DNA reads TGTGCCACCCTAGGTGGTATTAACTCCTACGAGCAGTACTTC.

The V gene is TRBV9, the J gene TRBJ2-7, with D perhaps matching TRBD2 (6 bases). The CDR3 spans 15 residues. Deletions cut 0 bases from V and 6 bases from J, with 16 bases between. Germline V CDR1 and CDR2: SGDLS, YYNGEE. The CDR3 is CASSVGGGIPTEQYF. CDR3 coding DNA: TGTGCCAGCAGCGTAGGTGGAGGGATCCCCACCGAGCAGTACTTC. The whole variable domain, filled in from reference TRBV9 and TRBJ2-7, reads DSGVTQTPKHLITATGQRVTLRCSPRSGDLSVYWYQQSLDQGLQFLIQYYNGEERAKGNILERFSAQQFPDLHSELNLSSLELGDSALYFCASSVGGGIPTEQYFGPGTRLTVT.

Ten or more counts support this clonotype. V gene TRBV27 combines with J gene TRBJ1-2, with 11 bases identical to TRBD1. V shed 3 bases, J shed 10 bases, and the junction held 4 bases outside the gene matches. Germline loops: CDR1 MNHEY, CDR2 SMNVEV (reference sequence). The CDR3 contains 13 residues. The CDR3, as DNA: TGTGCCAGCAGTTTTGGACAGGGGGCCGTCTACACCTTC. As protein: CASSFGQGAVYTF.

This clonotype was seen a handful of times. This could be a read error, since a much larger clone is one nucleotide away. V gene TRBV11-1 combines with J gene TRBJ2-3; D call uncertain. V was cut by 1 base and J by 2 bases, with 10 bases left in between. This CDR3 region has 15 residues. Germline V gene data show CDR1 as SGHAT and CDR2 as FQDESV (reference sequence). Written as DNA, the CDR3 is TGTGCCAGCAGCTTAGAAGGCCAGCCCACAGATACGCAGTATTTT. It yields the protein CASSLEGQPTDTQYF. The whole variable domain, remainder taken from reference TRBV11-1 and TRBJ2-3, is EAEVAQSPRYKITEKSQAVAFWCDPISGHATLYWYRQILGQGPELLVQFQDESVVDDSQLPKDRFSAERLKGVDSTLKIQPAELGDSAMYLCASSLEGQPTDTQYFGPGTRLTVL.

There are many counts of this clonotype. The genes are TRBV7-9 and TRBJ1-6; TRBD1 aligns across 9 bases. The CDR3 spans 22 residues. Germline CDR1 is SEHNR and CDR2 is FQNEAQ (reference sequence). Germline trimming cut 2 bases from V and 0 bases from J; bases unmatched to any gene: 17. The CDR3 here is CASSLTAWGGQGRSSYNSPLHF. The CDR3 DNA is TGTGCCAGCAGCTTAACGGCCTGGGGGGGACAGGGCCGCAGCTCCTATAATTCACCCCTCCACTTT.

This clonotype was seen repeatedly, ten times or more. The V gene is TRBV5-1, the J gene TRBJ1-5, with 8 bases identical to TRBD1. CDR1 is SGHRS and CDR2 is YFSETQ in the germline V gene. CDR3 length: 15 amino acids. The ends lost 0 bases at V and 3 bases at J; junction bases unmatched: 2. For the CDR3, the DNA is TGCGCCAGCAGCTTGGACAGGGGGGACAATCAGCCCCAGCATTTT. Translating gives CASSLDRGDNQPQHF.

This clonotype was recorded at least ten times. V gene TRBV27 combines with J gene TRBJ2-7; 7 positions agree with TRBD1. V gave up 4 bases and J gave up 3 bases; unmatched junction bases: 6. The CDR3 has 14 amino acids. Per the germline V gene, CDR1 is MNHEY and CDR2 is SMNVEV (reference sequence). Here the CDR3 reads CASSSLRTGYEQYF. CDR3 coding DNA: TGTGCCAGCAGTTCCCTCCGGACAGGCTACGAGCAGTACTTC.

This rearrangement joins TRBV20-1 to TRBJ2-1; D may correspond to TRBD1 or TRBD2 (5 bases each). The germline V gene has CDR1 DFQATT and CDR2 SNEGSKA (reference sequence). The length of the CDR3 is 13 residues. With 5 bases removed from V and 5 bases from J, the gap between germline ends came to 13 bases. CDR3 sequence (DNA): TGCAGTGCTCGGGGACCTCGGCACAATGAGCAGTTCTTC. As protein: CSARGPRHNEQFF.

DNA for the CDR3: TGTGCCAGCAGATCCGGGACAGGGAGAAATTCACCCCTCCACTTT. Its translation is CASRSGTGRNSPLHF. The rearrangement joins TRBV11-2 to TRBJ1-6, with 9 bases that match TRBD1. Germline V gives CDR1 SGHAT, CDR2 FQNNGV. This CDR3 region has 15 residues. The V gene end was trimmed by 6 bases and the J gene end by 7 bases; junction bases not matched to a gene: 7. The full variable domain, completed using reference TRBV11-2 and TRBJ1-6, is EAGVAQSPRYKIIEKRQSVAFWCNPISGHATLYWYQQILGQGPKLLIQFQNNGVVDDSQLPKDRFSAERLKGVDSTLKIQPAKLEDSAVYLCASRSGTGRNSPLHFGNGTRLTVT.

This clonotype was seen repeatedly, ten times or more. The rearrangement links TRBV20-1 to TRBJ2-5; D is undetermined. This CDR3 is built from 10 residues. The germline V gene encodes CDR1 DFQATT and CDR2 SNEGSKA (reference sequence). V lost 6 bases and J 5 bases, leaving 7 bases between the germline ends. CDR3 residues: CSAVWETQYF. DNA of the CDR3: TGCAGTGCCGTATGGGAGACCCAGTACTTC.

The chain joins TRBV12-3 or TRBV12-4 to TRBJ2-7, with TRBD1 as a possible D gene (6 bases). This CDR3 comprises 14 residues. V was shortened by 2 bases and J by 3 bases, with 11 bases between the two germline ends. The CDR3 DNA is TGTGCCAGCAGTTTATTGGACAGCAACTACGAGCAGTACTTC. It codes for CASSLLDSNYEQYF.

In regard to this clonotype: Possible read error: a much larger clone is one base away. This chain links TRBV28 with TRBJ2-3, with D maybe TRBD2 (6 bases). Trimming cost V 1 base and J 4 bases, with 12 bases left between them. CDR1 and CDR2 from the germline V gene are MDHEN and SYDVKM. This CDR3 has 15 amino acids. The chain's CDR3 is CASSLFLASADTQYF. DNA for the CDR3: TGTGCCAGCAGTTTATTCCTAGCTAGCGCAGATACGCAGTATTTT.

In regard to this clonotype: A single base separates this from a much larger clone, so it may be a read error. This chain links TRBV7-8 with TRBJ1-2; D is undetermined. This CDR3 has 14 residues. Germline CDR1 reads SGHVS; CDR2 reads FQNEAQ. V shed 5 bases and J shed 4 bases, with 14 bases lying between them. The CDR3 loop is CASSPGRATYGYTF. The CDR3 nucleotides are TGTGCCAGCAGCCCAGGACGGGCCACCTATGGCTACACCTTC.

Points on this clonotype: Just one base apart from a much larger clone, this may be a read error. J is TRBJ1-1 and V is TRBV5-1; D may be TRBD1 (5 bases). The CDR3 extends over 14 amino acids. CDR1 SGHRS and CDR2 YFSETQ come from the germline V gene. V was pared by 3 bases and J by 4 bases, with 13 bases between. Here the CDR3 DNA reads TGCGCCAGCAGCTGGAGCAGGGACGGCACTGAAGCTTTCTTT. Translating it yields CASSWSRDGTEAFF.

This clonotype was detected ten times or more. The chain uses TRBV5-5 and TRBJ1-1; D call uncertain. Germline V gene data show CDR1 as SGHKS and CDR2 as YYEKEE (reference sequence). Deletions cut 5 bases from V and 6 bases from J, with 8 bases between. This CDR3 is 11 amino acids long. The CDR3 DNA follows: TGTGCCAGCAGGACCGGGCCTGAAGCTTTCTTT. It codes for CASRTGPEAFF. Using reference TRBV5-5 and TRBJ1-1 for the parts outside the CDR3, the full variable domain is DAGVTQSPTHLIKTRGQQVTLRCSPISGHKSVSWYQQVLGQGPQFIFQYYEKEERGRGNFPDRFSARQFPNYSSELNVNALLLGDSALYLCASRTGPEAFFGQGTRLTVV.

The chain is built from TRBV9 and TRBJ2-3; D perhaps matches TRBD2 (7 bases). The CDR3 runs to 15 residues. V was trimmed by 5 bases and J by 6 bases, leaving 19 bases between them. CDR1 is SGDLS, CDR2 YYNGEE, per germline. Here the CDR3 reads CASSSGAGAPDTQYF. The CDR3 nucleotides read TGTGCCAGCAGTTCAGGGGCGGGGGCCCCCGATACGCAGTATTTT. Variable domain in full (rest from reference TRBV9 and TRBJ2-3): DSGVTQTPKHLITATGQRVTLRCSPRSGDLSVYWYQQSLDQGLQFLIQYYNGEERAKGNILERFSAQQFPDLHSELNLSSLELGDSALYFCASSSGAGAPDTQYFGPGTRLTVL.

In its sample, this clonotype is medium-sized. V and J are TRBV2 and TRBJ1-2; TRBD1 might be the D (5 bases). CDR1 and CDR2 from the germline V gene are SNHLY and FYNNEI. The CDR3 totals 15 residues. V lost 6 bases to trimming and J lost 5 bases, with 19 bases between them. Written as DNA, the CDR3 is TGTGCCAGCAGCGGGACTGGCGGGGGAGGATATGGCTACACCTTC. This codes for CASSGTGGGGYGYTF.

The chain combines TRBV5-8 with TRBJ1-4; D not resolved. Germline V lookup: CDR1 SGHTS, CDR2 YDEGEE. The CDR3 is made up of 15 amino acids. V was trimmed by 2 bases and J by 3 bases, leaving 11 bases between them. Here the CDR3 DNA reads TGTGCCAGCAGCTTAGGACGCTCTCCTAATGAAAAACTGTTTTTT. Residues: CASSLGRSPNEKLFF.

This clonotype has at least ten counts. CDR3 in DNA: TGCAGCGTGTTAGGGGAGGGGAATGGCTACACCTTC. Amino acids: CSVLGEGNGYTF. The chain employs TRBV29-1 and TRBJ1-2; possibly TRBD1 for D (5 bases). CDR1 is SQVTM, CDR2 ANQGSEA, per germline. Trimming took off 6 bases at V and 6 bases at J, with 14 bases between the two ends. This CDR3 region has 12 residues.

The sample holds many counts of this clonotype. The chain couples TRBV27 to TRBJ1-5; tentative D call: TRBD1 (5 bases). The CDR3 is 17 amino acids. The V end was cut by 5 bases, the J end by 2 bases, with 19 bases between. Germline V gene lookup returns CDR1 MNHEY and CDR2 SMNVEV (reference sequence). The CDR3 DNA follows: TGTGCCAGCAGTCCCCTCTGGGGGGTTGCGGGCAATCAGCCCCAGCATTTT. Translation: CASSPLWGVAGNQPQHF.

This clonotype came up many times. The rearrangement joins TRBV3-1 to TRBJ2-2; unclear D gene. CDR1 is LGHDT, CDR2 YNNKEL, per germline (reference sequence). The V end was cut by 8 bases, the J end by 5 bases, with 6 bases between. There are 11 residues in the CDR3. The CDR3 spells CASEVTGELFF. The CDR3 DNA follows: TGTGCCAGCGAGGTGACCGGGGAGCTGTTTTTT.

This clonotype has ten or more counts. This chain uses TRBV3-1 with TRBJ2-1; D unclear. The CDR3 extends over 17 amino acids. The germline CDR1 and CDR2 sequences are LGHDT and YNNKEL (reference sequence). V lost 4 bases to trimming and J lost 0 bases, with 16 bases between them. CDR3 amino acids: CASSPPHGLSSYNEQFF. The CDR3 bases are TGTGCCAGCAGCCCCCCTCATGGGCTCAGCTCCTACAATGAGCAGTTCTTC.

This clonotype has at least ten counts. The chain is built from TRBV18 and TRBJ1-2; a weak D match, TRBD1 (5 bases). The CDR3 covers 15 residues. V dropped 6 bases and J dropped 6 bases, with 20 bases sitting between them. Germline V gene sequence: CDR1 KGHSH, CDR2 LQKENI. In DNA, the CDR3 is TGTGCCAGCTCCCCCTCCAGGGTGATAGAGGATGGCTACACCTTC. Translated, it gives CASSPSRVIEDGYTF.

Here the CDR3 reads CAWSVRAGRSNEQFF. In DNA form, the CDR3 reads TGTGCCTGGAGCGTTAGAGCGGGAAGGTCTAATGAGCAGTTCTTC. The chain combines TRBV30 with TRBJ2-1, with 7 bases aligning to TRBD2. CDR3 size: 15 residues. The V and J ends lost 3 bases and 7 bases, in that order; junction bases with no gene match: 12. Looked up from germline, CDR1 is GTSNPN and CDR2 is SVGIG (reference sequence).

Only a few counts were recorded for this clonotype. The J gene is TRBJ2-3, the V gene TRBV19; D call uncertain. This CDR3 region has 13 residues. The germline V gene encodes CDR1 LNHDA and CDR2 SQIVND (reference sequence). Trimming left V 1 base short and J 2 bases short, with 4 bases between. Here the CDR3 reads CASSIVTTDTQYF. The CDR3 DNA follows: TGTGCCAGTAGTATAGTAACCACAGATACGCAGTATTTT. Together with reference TRBV19 and TRBJ2-3, the CDR3 gives the full variable domain: DGGITQSPKYLFRKEGQNVTLSCEQNLNHDAMYWYRQDPGQGLRLIYYSQIVNDFQKGDIAEGYSVSREKKESFPLTVTSAQKNPTAFYLCASSIVTTDTQYFGPGTRLTVL.